Following are 21 T cell receptor beta chains from one sample sequenced in a study of control samples from healthy donors and cancer patients. TCRdb's table, derived via immunoSEQ multiplex PCR, lists solely in-frame clones and lacks some. The repertoire has 150,000 to 200,000 clones, around nine tenths of them found once; the top ten carry 1.7%. The sequenced sample was blood. These receptors were taken from a young man in good health.

This chain links TRBV4-1 with TRBJ1-5, with 7 bases identical to TRBD1. The V gene end was trimmed by 1 base and the J gene end by 3 bases; junction bases not matched to a gene: 6. CDR3 size: 16 residues. The V gene's germline CDR1 is MGHRA and CDR2 YSYEKL. CDR3 amino acids: CASSQGGQFTNQPQHF. The CDR3 region has the DNA TGCGCCAGCAGCCAAGGGGGACAGTTCACCAATCAGCCCCAGCATTTT.

The J gene is TRBJ1-3, the V gene TRBV13; possible D gene TRBD1, 5 bases. From germline, CDR1 is PRHDT and CDR2 FYEKMQ (reference sequence). Deletions cut 6 bases from V and 4 bases from J, with 10 bases between. The CDR3 covers 13 residues. The CDR3 sequence is CASSGTEGNTIYF. The CDR3, as DNA: TGTGCCAGCAGTGGGACTGAAGGAAACACCATATATTTT.

The chain carries TRBV7-9 and TRBJ2-3; 13 bases line up with TRBD2. The germline V gene has CDR1 SEHNR and CDR2 FQNEAQ (reference sequence). J lost 3 bases, V lost 7 bases, and 13 bases had no gene match. The CDR3 consists of 18 residues. This CDR3 reads CASTAGTSGVAGTDTQYF. For the CDR3, the DNA is TGTGCCAGCACAGCCGGGACTAGCGGGGTGGCAGGGACAGATACGCAGTATTTT.

The rearrangement uses TRBV9 and TRBJ1-3, with D perhaps matching TRBD1 (5 bases). There are 16 residues in the CDR3. Trimming removed 4 bases from V and 1 base from J, with 15 bases in between. Per the germline V gene, CDR1 is SGDLS and CDR2 is YYNGEE. This chain's CDR3 is CASSTGDFESGNTIYF. In DNA, the CDR3 is TGTGCCAGCAGCACCGGGGACTTTGAGTCTGGAAACACCATATATTTT.

This rearrangement joins TRBV5-4 to TRBJ1-1; the D gene is possibly TRBD1 (6 bases). V was pared by 2 bases and J by 4 bases, with 9 bases between. CDR1 and CDR2 (germline): SGHNT, YYREEE (reference sequence). The CDR3 is 13 amino acids. The CDR3 region is CASSLRGPTEAFF. The CDR3, as DNA: TGTGCCAGCAGCTTACGGGGGCCCACTGAAGCTTTCTTT.

The chain is built from TRBV7-8 and TRBJ2-4, with 7 bases matching TRBD2. The V and J ends lost 5 bases and 4 bases, in that order; junction bases with no gene match: 11. The CDR3 has 16 residues. The germline V gene encodes CDR1 SGHVS and CDR2 FQNEAQ. The CDR3 sequence: CASSRAGGVVKNIQYF. The CDR3 bases are TGTGCCAGCAGCCGAGCTGGGGGGGTGGTGAAAAACATTCAGTACTTC.

This chain connects TRBV19 to TRBJ2-3; 7 bases agree with TRBD1. V was clipped by 6 bases and J by 1 base; unmatched bases: 7. This CDR3 is 15 amino acids long. Per the germline V gene, CDR1 is LNHDA and CDR2 is SQIVND (reference sequence). The CDR3 region is CASSWVGTGTDTQYF. The CDR3 bases are TGTGCCAGTAGCTGGGTAGGGACAGGCACAGATACGCAGTATTTT.

The chain couples TRBV2 to TRBJ2-1; TRBD1 matches 8 bases. The ends lost 11 bases at V and 5 bases at J; junction bases unmatched: 8. CDR1 is SNHLY and CDR2 is FYNNEI in the germline V gene. The CDR3 sequence is 13 residues long. CDR3 region: CADSRGLNNEQFF. CDR3 in DNA: TGTGCCGACAGCAGGGGGCTAAACAATGAGCAGTTCTTC. Based on the CDR3 plus reference TRBV2 and TRBJ2-1, the full variable domain is EPEVTQTPSHQVTQMGQEVILRCVPISNHLYFYWYRQILGQKVEFLVSFYNNEISEKSEIFDDQFSVERPDGSNFTLKIRSTKLEDSAMYFCADSRGLNNEQFFGPGTRLTVL.

The J gene is TRBJ2-2, the V gene TRBV7-6; 8 bases align to TRBD1. This CDR3 comprises 16 residues. The J segment lost 2 bases and the V segment lost 5 bases, leaving 7 bases of the junction unmatched. CDR1 SGHVS and CDR2 FNYEAQ come from the germline V gene. The CDR3 loop is CASSADRGKNTGELFF. The DNA of the CDR3 is TGTGCCAGCAGCGCCGACAGGGGAAAAAACACCGGGGAGCTGTTTTTT.

The V and J genes are TRBV6-2 or TRBV6-3 and TRBJ2-1; 8 nucleotides agree with TRBD2. The CDR3 spans 16 residues. From germline, CDR1 is MNHEY and CDR2 SVGEGT. With 5 bases clipped from V and 7 bases from J, the junction kept 13 bases outside the gene matches. CDR3 bases: TGTGCCAGCAGTGTCGGCTGGAGCGGGGGACGGAATGAGCAGTTCTTC. This encodes CASSVGWSGGRNEQFF.

This clone has more than one count but fewer than ten. The chain couples TRBV7-9 to TRBJ1-5, with TRBD1 as a possible D gene (5 bases). The germline V gene has CDR1 SEHNR and CDR2 FQNEAQ (reference sequence). The V end lost 3 bases, the J end lost 3 bases, and 12 bases lay between the germline ends. This CDR3 is 15 amino acids long. The CDR3 sequence: CASSFTGADNQPQHF. CDR3 DNA sequence: TGTGCCAGCAGCTTTACCGGGGCCGACAATCAGCCCCAGCATTTT.

This clone occurred a few times. This chain connects TRBV19 to TRBJ1-2, with D possibly being TRBD1 (6 bases). CDR1 is LNHDA and CDR2 is SQIVND in the germline V gene (reference sequence). The CDR3 totals 15 residues. With 3 bases removed from V and 5 bases from J, the gap between germline ends came to 16 bases. Here the CDR3 DNA reads TGTGCCAGTAGTATGAATGGGGGCGGCGGGTATGGCTACACCTTC. This gives the protein CASSMNGGGGYGYTF.

The V and J genes are TRBV2 and TRBJ1-2; no clear D. The CDR3 is 13 residues long. Germline values: CDR1 SNHLY, CDR2 FYNNEI. The germline V and J ends were trimmed by 7 bases and 4 bases, with 13 bases remaining between them. This CDR3 is CASILTRGYGYTF. DNA of the CDR3: TGTGCCAGCATTCTAACCCGGGGCTATGGCTACACCTTC.

The sample holds a few counts of this clone. The chain couples TRBV19 to TRBJ1-5; D remains unclear. CDR3 length: 14 residues. V was shortened by 3 bases and J by 3 bases, with 9 bases between the two germline ends. Germline CDR1 is LNHDA and CDR2 is SQIVND (reference sequence). The CDR3 DNA reads TGTGCCAGTAGTATCGTGCCCCTCAATCAGCCCCAGCATTTT. It is translated as CASSIVPLNQPQHF.

The chain is built from TRBV9 and TRBJ2-1; 11 nucleotides agree with TRBD2. The CDR3 spans 18 residues. Trimming at V came to 2 bases and at J to 9 bases, leaving 16 bases not matched to a gene. CDR1 and CDR2 from the germline V gene are SGDLS and YYNGEE. DNA of the CDR3: TGTGCCAGCAGCGTCTCGGGGCTAGCGGGGGGCCGACAGAGTGAGCAGTTCTTC. Translation gives CASSVSGLAGGRQSEQFF.

J is TRBJ2-5 and V is TRBV5-4, with 10 positions matching TRBD2. Looked up from germline, CDR1 is SGHNT and CDR2 is YYREEE (reference sequence). V lost 0 bases and J lost 5; bases outside the gene matches: 4. This CDR3 is 15 amino acids long. The DNA of the CDR3 is TGTGCCAGCAGCTTGGCTGGGACTAGCGCGGAGACCCAGTACTTC. It specifies CASSLAGTSAETQYF.

The V and J genes are TRBV6-4 and TRBJ2-3; a weak D match, TRBD1 (5 bases). V lost 4 bases, J lost 2 bases, and 7 bases lay in between. CDR3 length: 13 residues. CDR1 is MRHNA and CDR2 is SNTAGT in the germline V gene. The CDR3 nucleotides are TGTGCCAGCAGTGTCAGGGACACAGATACGCAGTATTTT. It codes for CASSVRDTDTQYF.

The chain has TRBV6-2 or TRBV6-3 and TRBJ1-2; 7 bases align to TRBD1. Germline V gene sequence: CDR1 MNHEY, CDR2 SVGEGT. The J segment lost 4 bases and the V segment lost 6 bases, leaving 8 bases of the junction unmatched. The CDR3 contains 14 residues. The chain's CDR3 is CASSRDRASYGYTF. The CDR3 coding sequence is TGTGCCAGCAGCCGCGACAGGGCCTCCTATGGCTACACCTTC.

The rearrangement joins TRBV7-9 to TRBJ1-1; D gene unclear. Germline V gene data show CDR1 as SEHNR and CDR2 as FQNEAQ (reference sequence). V lost 2 bases and J 1 base, leaving 14 bases between the germline ends. This CDR3 region has 16 residues. CDR3 sequence reads: CASSLYPVDRNTEAFF. The CDR3 region has the DNA TGTGCCAGCAGCTTATACCCCGTGGACCGGAACACTGAAGCTTTCTTT.

The V gene is TRBV19, the J gene TRBJ1-2, with unresolved D. This CDR3 is built from 13 residues. The germline gives CDR1 LNHDA, CDR2 SQIVND (reference sequence). V was clipped by 3 bases and J by 5 bases, with 10 bases between them. CDR3 amino acids: CASSIWGSYGYTF. The CDR3 bases are TGTGCCAGTAGTATTTGGGGAAGTTATGGCTACACCTTC.

The count of this clone is one. V is TRBV7-9 and J is TRBJ2-7; no reliable D call. The CDR3 has 13 amino acids. Germline assignment: CDR1 SEHNR and CDR2 FQNEAQ (reference sequence). V shed 4 bases and J shed 0 bases, with 7 bases lying between them. CDR3 amino acids: CASSSPGSYEQYF. The CDR3 region has the DNA TGTGCCAGCAGCTCCCCGGGCTCCTACGAGCAGTACTTC.